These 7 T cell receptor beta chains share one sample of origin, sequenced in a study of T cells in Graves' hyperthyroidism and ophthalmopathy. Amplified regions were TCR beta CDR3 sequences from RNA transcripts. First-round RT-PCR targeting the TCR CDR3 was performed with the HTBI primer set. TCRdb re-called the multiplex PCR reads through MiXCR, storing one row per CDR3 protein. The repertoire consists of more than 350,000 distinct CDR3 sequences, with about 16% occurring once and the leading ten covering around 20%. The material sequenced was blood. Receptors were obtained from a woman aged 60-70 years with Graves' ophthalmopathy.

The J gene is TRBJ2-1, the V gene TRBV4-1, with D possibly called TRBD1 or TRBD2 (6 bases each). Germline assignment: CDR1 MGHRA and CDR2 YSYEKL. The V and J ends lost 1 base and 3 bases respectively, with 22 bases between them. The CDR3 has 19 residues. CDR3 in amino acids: CASSQVPGAQSGLYNEQFF. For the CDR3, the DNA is TGCGCCAGCAGCCAAGTCCCGGGGGCGCAGAGCGGACTCTACAATGAGCAGTTCTTC.

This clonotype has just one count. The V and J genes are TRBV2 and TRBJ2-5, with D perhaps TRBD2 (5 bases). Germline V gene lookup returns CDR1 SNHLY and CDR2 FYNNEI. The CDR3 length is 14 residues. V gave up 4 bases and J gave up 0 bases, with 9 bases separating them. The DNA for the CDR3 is TGTGCCAGCAGTGTTGAGGGTCACCAAGAGACCCAGTACTTC. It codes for CASSVEGHQETQYF. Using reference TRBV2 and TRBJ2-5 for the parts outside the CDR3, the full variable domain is EPEVTQTPSHQVTQMGQEVILRCVPISNHLYFYWYRQILGQKVEFLVSFYNNEISEKSEIFDDQFSVERPDGSNFTLKIRSTKLEDSAMYFCASSVEGHQETQYFGPGTRLLVL.

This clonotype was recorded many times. CDR3 bases: TGTGCCAGCAGCCAAGCAGATACGCAGTATTTT. Protein product: CASSQADTQYF. The genes are TRBV7-9 and TRBJ2-3; D remains ambiguous. The germline V gene has CDR1 SEHNR and CDR2 FQNEAQ (reference sequence). V lost 5 bases, J lost 4 bases, and 4 bases lay in between. The CDR3 consists of 11 residues.

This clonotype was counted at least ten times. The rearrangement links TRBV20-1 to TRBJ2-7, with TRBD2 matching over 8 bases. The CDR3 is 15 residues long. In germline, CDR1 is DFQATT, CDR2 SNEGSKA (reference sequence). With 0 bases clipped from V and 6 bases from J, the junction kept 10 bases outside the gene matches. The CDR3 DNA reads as TGCAGTGCTAGAGATGGGGGACTAGGTAGGAGCGAGCAGTACTTC. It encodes CSARDGGLGRSEQYF.

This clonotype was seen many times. CDR3 nucleotide sequence: TGTGCCAGCAGTGACGGACGGTTATCCTACAATGAGCAGTTCTTC. Encoded protein: CASSDGRLSYNEQFF. This chain connects TRBV2 to TRBJ2-1; D remains unclear. Germline lookup yields CDR1 SNHLY and CDR2 FYNNEI. V was clipped by 3 bases and J by 1 base, with 10 bases between them. The CDR3 sequence is 15 residues long.

Here the CDR3 DNA reads TGTGCCAGCAGTTGGGGGAGGCAGGGGGCTTTCTTT. It is translated as CASSWGRQGAFF. The rearrangement links TRBV28 to TRBJ1-1; a possible D gene is TRBD1 (6 bases). The CDR3 loop spans 12 amino acids. Trimming pared 4 bases from V and 11 bases from J, leaving 14 bases between. Per the germline V gene, CDR1 is MDHEN and CDR2 is SYDVKM.

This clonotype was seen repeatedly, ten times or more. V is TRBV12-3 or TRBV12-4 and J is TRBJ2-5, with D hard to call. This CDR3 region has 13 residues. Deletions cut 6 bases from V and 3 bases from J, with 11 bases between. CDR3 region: CASRPPAEETQYF. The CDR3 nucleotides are TGTGCCAGCAGACCCCCTGCGGAAGAGACCCAGTACTTC.